This note documents a single T cell receptor (beta chain) sequence. What this receptor recognizes is not known. No much larger clone exists at a distance of one base, and base qualities are not known. Sequencing was carried out with an Illumina NovaSeq 6000. cDNA libraries for TCRalpha and TCRbeta were prepared by 5'RACE using constant-segment primers, with sample barcodes and unique molecular identifiers added. Trizol reagent was used to extract RNA from every sample. The libraries were amplified in two PCR steps, and the second step added a second sample barcode and Illumina TruSeq adapters. The libraries were sequenced on an Illumina NovaSeq using 2 x 150 bp paired-end reads. As for the authors' bioinformatics: With migec v1.2.7, reads were demultiplexed and then collapsed into UMI-guided consensus sequences. Using mixcr v2.1.11, UMI consensuses were aligned to TRA and TRB V and J templates and then assembled into clonotypes. A clonotype was counted as expanded or contracted only if both edgeR and NoisET called the change significant, with noise models trained on biological replicates. For edgeR calls, the cutoffs were a false discovery rate-adjusted p below 0.01 and a log2 fold-change threshold of 1. As an exploratory analysis of dynamics, max-normalized trajectories of the 1000 most abundant clonotypes were examined with PCA combined with hierarchical clustering. Separately sequenced CD4+ and CD8+ repertoires were used to assign a CD4 or CD8 phenotype to each responding clone. Starting from the raw public reads, TCRdb applied fastp trimming at Q25, assembled clones with MiXCR and retained in-frame beta chains. Rows are unified per CDR3 protein, each entry keeping the most common DNA and genes. The V and J calls come from TCRdb's annotation, not from the publication. The sample table lists under 200,000 distinct CDR3 sequences, 31% of them with a count of one. Approximately 12% of the sample belongs to the ten largest clones.

PBMCs were isolated by Ficoll-Paque density gradient centrifugation. This sample stems from a study of T-cell memory formation after mild COVID-19 (dated by TCRdb to the early 2020s). Background for the entire study: Most TCR sequence clusters were specific to one of the two donors. Longitudinal TCRalpha and TCRbeta repertoire sequencing tracked T-cell clones expanding and contracting after mild COVID-19 in two donors. Two young, previously healthy adult volunteers made up the cohort, one male and one female. Here is what the overall study found, with its caveats: Clones contracting from day 15 to 85 had balanced CD4/CD8 phenotypes, while a second wave expanding from day 15 to 37 was biased towards CD4+. The detection of some responding clones in pre-infection memory suggests that pre-existing cross-reactive memory T cells joined the SARS-CoV-2 response. Contracting CD4+ clones appeared mostly in the CM and EM memory subsets, whereas CD8+ clones were enriched in EMRA. Only a couple of mild cases were covered in the study, and larger cohorts including severe cases with pre-infection samples were considered necessary. SARS-CoV-2 specificity of the second-wave clones peaking on day 37 was not confirmed.

Specimen: PBMCs or a T cell subset sorted from them (not recorded which). The source of this sequence is an adult woman who had mild COVID-19 (a few samples of this study predate the infection). The sample titles of this study are shuffled in the database, so cell type and time point are left out; the donor was told from shared clones.

DNA sequence: TGTGCCAGCAGCCAAGAGGTAGCGGGAGGAGAAGAGACCCAGTACTTC. This sequence encodes CASSQEVAGGEETQYF. The sequence is built from TRBV4-2 and TRBJ2-5; 10 nucleotides in the junction match TRBD2. The V end gives up 0 bases and the J end 3 bases, leaving 4 bases in the junction not matched to a gene. Based on the germline V gene, the CDR1 and CDR2 sequences are LGHNA and YNFKEQ. The CDR3 spans 16 residues, from the cysteine through the phenylalanine. Only the CDR3 part of the read is kept: 48 bases, read in frame from the first base.